This T cell receptor beta chain was found in a study of human thymus T cells. Data came from immunoSEQ multiplex PCR; TCRdb stores just in-frame clones and leaves some out. This sample has tens of thousands of clones, with roughly 94% found just once. CDR1 is SNHLY and CDR2 is FYNNEI in the germline V gene. The CDR3 is 13 residues long. V was clipped by 11 bases and J by 2 bases, with 16 bases between them. Corrective heart surgery yielded the resections from which the thymus tissue came. This clone was counted only a few times. This rearrangement joins TRBV2 to TRBJ2-7, with D tentatively TRBD1 or TRBD2 (5 bases each). The sequence came from a girl less than two years old with a congenital heart defect but otherwise immunologically healthy. Sequenced material: thymus tissue. CDR3 sequence (DNA): TGTGCCCAGATCAGCGGCAGGGCCTACGAGCAGTACTTC. This translates into CAQISGRAYEQYF.